This TCR beta chain was sequenced in a study of PD-L1 blockade in urothelial cancer. About the study: Chemotherapy regimens numbering 0 to 3 had been given to patients. Blood was subjected to analysis at 3 weeks (second dose) and 6 weeks following treatment start. Researchers found blood samples held a median of 141,255 T cells.

The time point denotes: pretreatment peripheral blood. TCRdb keeps only in-frame clones here, not all; method: immunoSEQ multiplex PCR. The repertoire holds 84,000 or so clones, 85% to 90% seen once, with around 14% in the top ten. Germline lookup yields CDR1 SGDLS and CDR2 YYNGEE. The CDR3 is 17 residues long. V lost 1 base, J lost 2 bases, and 6 bases stayed unmatched. Study-wide findings and caveats: The study found that durable-benefit patients expanded tumor-associated blood clones more at 3 weeks.

Turning to this clone: Its antigen is undetermined.

This material consisted of PBMCs, taken around atezolizumab (anti-PD-L1) treatment. The clonotype was recovered from a man aged 55 to 70 with urothelial cancer. The chain is built from TRBV9 and TRBJ2-5; 12 nucleotides agree with TRBD2. CDR3: CASSVPRLAGDQETQYF. Written as DNA, the CDR3 is TGTGCCAGCAGCGTACCAAGACTAGCGGGGGATCAAGAGACCCAGTACTTC.